Each of the 29 T cell receptor beta chains below was sequenced from the same sample in a study of blood T cells in healthy people across ages. A J-beta primer mix and a sample-barcoded 5' primer were used in a second PCR of roughly 6 to 12 cycles. Using its own MiXCR run on the 5' RACE reads, TCRdb lists one record per CDR3 protein. Of 1 million or so distinct CDR3 sequences in the sample, 45% are singletons; the top ten hold approximately 19%. Sequenced sample: blood. The receptors shown here come from a woman aged 55-75 years in good health.

This clonotype was counted between two and nine times. This chain joins TRBV29-1 and TRBJ2-7; 8 nucleotides align to TRBD2. The CDR3 consists of 13 residues. The V gene end was trimmed by 7 bases and the J gene end by 1 base; junction bases not matched to a gene: 6. Germline V CDR1 and CDR2: SQVTM, ANQGSEA. CDR3 sequence reads: CSAVSGSSYEQYF. The CDR3 region has the DNA TGCAGCGCCGTAAGCGGGAGTTCCTACGAGCAGTACTTC.

The genes are TRBV5-1 and TRBJ1-5, with D possibly being TRBD1 (5 bases). This CDR3 is 14 amino acids long. Germline CDR1 SGHRS, CDR2 YFSETQ. Trimming left V 4 bases short and J 3 bases short, with 11 bases between. The CDR3 DNA sequence: TGCGCCAGCAGCCAGGGATTCGACAATCAGCCCCAGCATTTT. Translated, it gives CASSQGFDNQPQHF. The entire variable domain, with the rest obtained from reference TRBV5-1 and TRBJ1-5, is as follows: KAGVTQTPRYLIKTRGQQVTLSCSPISGHRSVSWYQQTPGQGLQFLFEYFSETQRNKGNFPGRFSGRQFSNSRSEMNVSTLELGDSALYLCASSQGFDNQPQHFGDGTRLSIL.

J is TRBJ2-2 and V is TRBV7-2; weak D call: TRBD2 (6 bases). CDR3 length: 17 amino acids. CDR1 and CDR2 from the germline V gene are SGHTA and FQGNSA. Trimming cost V 5 bases and J 0 bases, with 16 bases left between them. The CDR3 DNA reads TGTGCCAGCAGCCCCCTTGGGGGGACGTCGAACACCGGGGAGCTGTTTTTT. Residues: CASSPLGGTSNTGELFF.

This clonotype was observed a few times. The J gene is TRBJ2-7, the V gene TRBV20-1; no clear D. V was pared by 3 bases and J by 1 base, with 13 bases between. The CDR3 contains 14 residues. Germline assignment: CDR1 DFQATT and CDR2 SNEGSKA (reference sequence). The CDR3 protein is CSARARPNSYEQYF. The CDR3, as DNA: TGCAGTGCTAGGGCTAGACCAAATTCCTACGAGCAGTACTTC.

The table lists this clonotype with a few counts. The V and J genes are TRBV5-1 and TRBJ2-7; 11 bases align to TRBD2. The CDR3 loop spans 16 amino acids. CDR1 and CDR2 from the germline V gene are SGHRS and YFSETQ. The V segment lost 4 bases and the J segment 3 bases; nucleotides outside the gene matches: 9. In nucleotides, the CDR3 is TGCGCCAGCAGCATCAGGGGGACTAGCGGAGGCTACGAGCAGTACTTC. Translating gives CASSIRGTSGGYEQYF.

The rearrangement links TRBV12-3 or TRBV12-4 to TRBJ2-4; TRBD1 agrees at 8 bases. Trimming removed 6 bases from V and 9 bases from J; junction bases left unmatched: 10. The CDR3 consists of 14 residues. The CDR3 spells CASRLTGVSGIQYF. DNA for the CDR3: TGTGCCAGCAGATTGACAGGGGTGAGCGGCATTCAGTACTTC.

This clonotype has a handful of counts. CDR3 coding DNA: TGTGCCAGCACCCCGGACAGGGCCTACGAGCAGTACTTC. Translation gives CASTPDRAYEQYF. The chain combines TRBV2 with TRBJ2-7; 8 positions match TRBD1. The CDR3 is made up of 13 amino acids. In germline, CDR1 is SNHLY, CDR2 FYNNEI. The ends lost 7 bases at V and 2 bases at J; junction bases unmatched: 4.

The chain uses TRBV19 and TRBJ2-1; no reliable D call. The length of the CDR3 is 14 residues. V was cut by 6 bases and J by 8 bases, with 17 bases left in between. Per germline, CDR1 LNHDA and CDR2 SQIVND (reference sequence). Written as DNA, the CDR3 is TGTGCCAGTAGCCGACTTGATGAGATCTATGAGCAGTTCTTC. It yields the protein CASSRLDEIYEQFF.

The sample holds a few counts of this clonotype. This chain joins TRBV11-2 and TRBJ1-1, with TRBD1 matching over 7 bases. The V gene's germline CDR1 is SGHAT and CDR2 FQNNGV. The V segment lost 0 bases and the J segment 2 bases; nucleotides outside the gene matches: 6. The CDR3 length is 16 residues. CDR3 amino acids: CASSLEIGTANTEAFF. CDR3 bases: TGTGCCAGCAGCTTAGAAATCGGGACAGCCAACACTGAAGCTTTCTTT.

This clonotype has ten or more counts. The V and J genes are TRBV10-3 and TRBJ2-1, with 7 bases lining up with TRBD2. The CDR3 is 16 amino acids. Per germline, CDR1 ENHRY and CDR2 SYGVKD. Trimming at V came to 4 bases and at J to 5 bases, leaving 11 bases not matched to a gene. The CDR3 region is CAISAREGAGDNEQFF. As DNA, the CDR3 is TGTGCCATCAGTGCTAGGGAGGGAGCGGGTGACAATGAGCAGTTCTTC.

This clonotype was found a few times. The V call is TRBV28, the J call TRBJ1-5; D may be TRBD1 (5 bases). In germline, CDR1 is MDHEN, CDR2 SYDVKM. This CDR3 is built from 14 residues. V lost 4 bases, J lost 3 bases, and 10 bases lay in between. The CDR3 nucleotides are TGTGCCAGCAGTTGGGGGGGTTCCAATCAGCCCCAGCATTTT. Its protein is CASSWGGSNQPQHF.

The chain employs TRBV13 and TRBJ2-1, with TRBD2 matching 11 bases. This CDR3 has 14 residues. Trimming took 6 bases from V and 7 from J; bases not matched to a gene: 5. The V gene's germline CDR1 is PRHDT and CDR2 FYEKMQ (reference sequence). This CDR3 reads CASRPSGRLNEQFF. CDR3 sequence (DNA): TGTGCCAGCAGACCTAGCGGGAGGCTTAATGAGCAGTTCTTC.

This chain links TRBV25-1 with TRBJ1-5; 7 nucleotides line up with TRBD1. CDR3 size: 15 residues. V was pared by 4 bases and J by 6 bases, with 9 bases of the junction left unmatched. CDR1 is MGHDK and CDR2 is SYGVNS in the germline V gene. The CDR3: CASSGQGVIGQPQHF. CDR3 DNA sequence: TGTGCCAGCAGTGGACAGGGAGTAATCGGTCAGCCCCAGCATTTT. The full variable domain, with the rest looked up from reference TRBV25-1 and TRBJ1-5, is EADIYQTPRYLVIGTGKKITLECSQTMGHDKMYWYQQDPGMELHLIHYSYGVNSTEKGDLSSESTVSRIRTEHFPLTLESARPSHTSQYLCASSGQGVIGQPQHFGDGTRLSIL.

This clonotype has only a few counts. The chain uses TRBV6-1 and TRBJ2-1, with 7 nucleotides matching TRBD1. Looked up from germline, CDR1 is MNHNS and CDR2 is SASEGT. Trimming at V came to 7 bases and at J to 9 bases, leaving 6 bases not matched to a gene. The CDR3 covers 12 residues. The CDR3 is CASKTGFGEQFF. The CDR3 DNA reads TGTGCCAGCAAGACAGGGTTCGGTGAGCAGTTCTTC.

The chain recombines TRBV2 with TRBJ1-2; D might be TRBD1 (6 bases). Germline V gives CDR1 SNHLY, CDR2 FYNNEI. This CDR3 spans 15 amino acids. The V end was cut by 1 base, the J end by 4 bases, with 13 bases between. In DNA, the CDR3 is TGTGCCAGCAGTGAAGTTGTCGGACAGTTCTATGGCTACACCTTC. Translating it yields CASSEVVGQFYGYTF.

V and J are TRBV6-5 and TRBJ1-6; D gene unclear. Trimming removed 10 bases at V and 5 bases at J, with 9 bases between. The CDR3 is 12 residues long. Germline V lookup: CDR1 MNHEY, CDR2 SVGAGI. CDR3 nucleotide sequence: TGTGCCACCCGGGATCATAATTCACCCCTCCACTTT. Protein: CATRDHNSPLHF.

At least ten counts were recorded for this clonotype. The V and J genes are TRBV2 and TRBJ2-1; 7 nucleotides agree with TRBD2. CDR3 length: 12 amino acids. V gave up 6 bases and J gave up 9 bases; unmatched junction bases: 5. The V gene's germline CDR1 is SNHLY and CDR2 FYNNEI. CDR3 in amino acids: CASRGGQAEQFF. DNA for the CDR3: TGTGCCAGCAGGGGAGGGCAAGCTGAGCAGTTCTTC. The full variable domain, with the rest looked up from reference TRBV2 and TRBJ2-1, is EPEVTQTPSHQVTQMGQEVILRCVPISNHLYFYWYRQILGQKVEFLVSFYNNEISEKSEIFDDQFSVERPDGSNFTLKIRSTKLEDSAMYFCASRGGQAEQFFGPGTRLTVL.

This clonotype has a handful of counts. The chain has TRBV5-1 and TRBJ2-5, with 15 bases aligning to TRBD2. Per the germline V gene, CDR1 is SGHRS and CDR2 is YFSETQ. The trim removed 7 bases at V and 1 base at J, leaving 11 bases unmatched. The CDR3 totals 18 residues. CDR3 sequence: CASHAGTSGRMIQETQYF. Here the CDR3 DNA reads TGCGCCAGCCATGCCGGGACTAGCGGGAGGATGATCCAAGAGACCCAGTACTTC.

This chain connects TRBV29-1 to TRBJ2-7; maybe TRBD2 (5 bases). The CDR3 length is 12 residues. From germline, CDR1 is SQVTM and CDR2 ANQGSEA. V was trimmed by 4 bases and J by 5 bases, leaving 12 bases between them. The chain's CDR3 is CSVVRGVDEQYF. CDR3 in DNA: TGCAGCGTTGTTCGGGGAGTGGACGAGCAGTACTTC.

The genes are TRBV10-3 and TRBJ2-2; D assignment may be TRBD1 or TRBD2 (5 bases each). The CDR3 has 15 amino acids. CDR1 is ENHRY and CDR2 is SYGVKD in the germline V gene. Trimming pared 2 bases from V and 3 bases from J, leaving 10 bases between. As DNA, the CDR3 is TGTGCCATCAGTGAGCGGGGCCTTGACACCGGGGAGCTGTTTTTT. It translates to CAISERGLDTGELFF.

With respect to this clonotype: One end of the junction varies from germline; a read error may be responsible. This chain uses TRBV12-3 or TRBV12-4 with TRBJ2-3; D is unclear. This CDR3 is built from 12 residues. The CDR3 is CASSLGGEWQYF. Here the CDR3 DNA reads TGCGCCAGCAGTTTAGGCGGTGAGTGGCAGTATTTT.

This clonotype was found a few times. This chain links TRBV7-2 with TRBJ2-3; D is possibly TRBD1 or TRBD2 (5 bases each). Germline CDR1 is SGHTA and CDR2 is FQGNSA. V was clipped by 5 bases and J by 6 bases, with 12 bases between them. There are 13 residues in the CDR3. Written as DNA, the CDR3 is TGTGCCAGCAGCCTAAGGGGACCTGATACGCAGTATTTT. Its translation is CASSLRGPDTQYF.

This chain links TRBV28 with TRBJ2-7; 7 bases fit TRBD1. Germline loops: CDR1 MDHEN, CDR2 SYDVKM. This CDR3 spans 16 amino acids. With V trimmed by 4 bases and J by 5 bases, 14 bases remained unmatched. CDR3 residues: CASSSYRRQGKNEQYF. CDR3 DNA sequence: TGTGCCAGCAGTTCGTATAGGCGACAGGGTAAGAACGAGCAGTACTTC.

This sequence joins TRBV10-3 and TRBJ2-1; D call uncertain. Matching the DNA end better, TRBJ2-7 makes the J call doubtful. The CDR3 covers 12 residues. Germline CDR1 ENHRY, CDR2 SYGVKD. CDR3 loop: CAINSPPYEQYF. DNA for the CDR3: TGTGCCATCAATTCTCCACCCTACGAGCAGTACTTC.

V gene TRBV25-1 combines with J gene TRBJ2-2; possible D gene TRBD2, 6 bases. Germline lookup yields CDR1 MGHDK and CDR2 SYGVNS. Trimming took 2 bases from V and 4 from J, leaving 11 bases between them. The length of the CDR3 is 15 residues. The CDR3 nucleotides are TGTGCCAGCAGTGAAACTGGAGGGAGCACCGGGGAGCTGTTTTTT. This translates into CASSETGGSTGELFF.

V gene TRBV27 combines with J gene TRBJ1-1, with 10 bases matching TRBD1. CDR3 length equals 13 residues. Per the germline V gene, CDR1 is MNHEY and CDR2 is SMNVEV (reference sequence). Trimming removed 4 bases from V and 8 bases from J; junction bases left unmatched: 4. This CDR3 is CASSWGTGEEAFF. Written as DNA, the CDR3 is TGTGCCAGCAGTTGGGGGACAGGGGAGGAAGCTTTCTTT.

V gene TRBV6-2 or TRBV6-3 combines with J gene TRBJ2-4; D unclear. Near its end, the DNA agrees better with TRBJ2-7, so the J call may be wrong. There are 13 residues in the CDR3. Germline V gene data show CDR1 as MNHEY and CDR2 as SVGEGT. The CDR3 DNA reads TGTGCCAGCAGTGACCCGACTGGATTCGAGCAGTACTTC. Translating gives CASSDPTGFEQYF.

This chain connects TRBV9 to TRBJ2-7; tentative D call: TRBD2 (5 bases). V was pared by 5 bases and J by 0 bases, with 12 bases between. The CDR3 is made up of 14 amino acids. CDR1 SGDLS and CDR2 YYNGEE come from the germline V gene. The DNA of the CDR3 is TGTGCCAGCAGTAGAGCGGATTCCTCCTACGAGCAGTACTTC. Encoded protein: CASSRADSSYEQYF.

This clonotype was seen a few times. The V gene is TRBV29-1, the J gene TRBJ2-7; D call uncertain. CDR3 length: 14 amino acids. Germline V CDR1 and CDR2: SQVTM, ANQGSEA. Trimming shortened V by 6 bases and J by 5 bases, and 20 bases separated the two germline ends. The CDR3, as DNA: TGCAGCGTCCTTATTAGGGTGGGCCTGAACGAGCAGTACTTC. Protein sequence: CSVLIRVGLNEQYF.